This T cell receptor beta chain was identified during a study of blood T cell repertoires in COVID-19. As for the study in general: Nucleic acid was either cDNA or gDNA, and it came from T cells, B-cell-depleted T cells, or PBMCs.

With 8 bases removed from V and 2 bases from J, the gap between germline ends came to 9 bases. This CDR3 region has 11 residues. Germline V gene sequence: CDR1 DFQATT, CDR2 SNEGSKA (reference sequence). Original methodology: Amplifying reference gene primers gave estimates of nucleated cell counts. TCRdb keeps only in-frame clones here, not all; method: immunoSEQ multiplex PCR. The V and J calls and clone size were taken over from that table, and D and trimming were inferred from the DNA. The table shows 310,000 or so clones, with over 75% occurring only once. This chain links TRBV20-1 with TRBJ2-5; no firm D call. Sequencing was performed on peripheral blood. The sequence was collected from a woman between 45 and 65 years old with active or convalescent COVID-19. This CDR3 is CSQTRQETQYF. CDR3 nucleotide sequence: TGCAGTCAGACACGACAAGAGACCCAGTACTTC.